This T cell receptor beta chain was identified in a study of regulatory T cells in long-lasting Graves disease. Libraries of TCR beta came from iRepertoire HTBI primers plus Arm-PCR of CDR3 regions. MiXCR, applied by TCRdb to the multiplex PCR reads, yields one record per CDR3 protein. The sample lists 350,000 to 550,000 distinct CDR3 sequences; about 17% were seen once. The sample's time point: newly diagnosed GD, antithyroid drugs for less than 3 months. Scientists built the TCR library using RNA that was extracted from PBMCs. This clonotype has a count of ten or more. The CDR3 has 14 amino acids. V was clipped by 7 bases and J by 1 base, with 13 bases between them. Germline CDR1 reads MNHNS; CDR2 reads SASEGT. A further study also used this sample, focusing on T cells in Graves' hyperthyroidism and ophthalmopathy.

The TCR comes from a woman aged 18-29 years with Graves disease. The material sequenced was peripheral blood mononuclear cells (PBMCs), taken at new diagnosis, from a patient treated with antithyroid drugs. This sequence joins TRBV6-1 and TRBJ1-1, with D uncertain. The CDR3 protein is CASTDQRKNTEAFF. DNA for the CDR3: TGTGCCAGCACAGACCAGCGGAAGAACACTGAAGCTTTCTTT.